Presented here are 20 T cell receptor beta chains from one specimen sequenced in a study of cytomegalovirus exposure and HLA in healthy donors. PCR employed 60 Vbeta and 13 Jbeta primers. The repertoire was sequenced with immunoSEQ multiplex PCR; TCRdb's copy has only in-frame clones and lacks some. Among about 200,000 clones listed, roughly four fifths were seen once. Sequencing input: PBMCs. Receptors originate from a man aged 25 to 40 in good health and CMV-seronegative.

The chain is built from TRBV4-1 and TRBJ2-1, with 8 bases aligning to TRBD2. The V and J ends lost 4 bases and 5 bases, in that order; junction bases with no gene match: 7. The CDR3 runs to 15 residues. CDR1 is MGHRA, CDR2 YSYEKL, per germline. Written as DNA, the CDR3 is TGCGCCAGCAGCCCCCGGACTAGCCTTGACAATGAGCAGTTCTTC. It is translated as CASSPRTSLDNEQFF.

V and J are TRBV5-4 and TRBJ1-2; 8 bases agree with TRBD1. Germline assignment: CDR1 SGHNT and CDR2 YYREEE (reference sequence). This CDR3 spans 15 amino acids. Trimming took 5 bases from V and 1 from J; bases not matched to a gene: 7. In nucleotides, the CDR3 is TGTGCCAGCAGACAGGGGGGCAGGTTTAACTATGGCTACACCTTC. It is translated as CASRQGGRFNYGYTF.

DNA of the CDR3: TGCGCCAGCAGCTTGGATCCGACAGGGGAAGTGCCCTACGAGCAGTACTTC. It encodes CASSLDPTGEVPYEQYF. J is TRBJ2-7 and V is TRBV5-1; 8 bases fit TRBD1. Germline values: CDR1 SGHRS, CDR2 YFSETQ. The CDR3 is 17 amino acids. V dropped 0 bases and J dropped 2; count of bases not matched to a gene: 10.

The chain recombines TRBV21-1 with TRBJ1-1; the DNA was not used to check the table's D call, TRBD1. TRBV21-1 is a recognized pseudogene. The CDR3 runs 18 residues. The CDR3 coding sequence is TGTGCCAGCCTGCAGGAAAGGGGACAGACCGACATGAACACTGAAGCTTTCTTT. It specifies CASLQERGQTDMNTEAFF.

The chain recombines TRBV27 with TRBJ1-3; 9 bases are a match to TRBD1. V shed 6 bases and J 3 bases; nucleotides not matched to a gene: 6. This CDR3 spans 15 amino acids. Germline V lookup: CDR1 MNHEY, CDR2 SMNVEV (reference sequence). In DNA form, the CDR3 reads TGTGCCAGCAGCCTCACAGGGGGCGGTGGAAACACCATATATTTT. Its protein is CASSLTGGGGNTIYF.

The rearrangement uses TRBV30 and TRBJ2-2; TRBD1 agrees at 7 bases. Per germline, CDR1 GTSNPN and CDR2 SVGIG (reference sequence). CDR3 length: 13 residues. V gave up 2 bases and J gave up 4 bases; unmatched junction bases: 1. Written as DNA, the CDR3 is TGTGCCTGGAGTTGGACAGGCACCGGGGAGCTGTTTTTT. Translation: CAWSWTGTGELFF.

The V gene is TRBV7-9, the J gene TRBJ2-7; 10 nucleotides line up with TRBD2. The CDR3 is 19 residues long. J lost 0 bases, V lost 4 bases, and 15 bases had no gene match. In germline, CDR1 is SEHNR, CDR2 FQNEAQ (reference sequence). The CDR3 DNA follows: TGTGCCAGCAGCTCAATACCCGGGACTAGCGACCCAAGCTCCTACGAGCAGTACTTC. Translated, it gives CASSSIPGTSDPSSYEQYF.

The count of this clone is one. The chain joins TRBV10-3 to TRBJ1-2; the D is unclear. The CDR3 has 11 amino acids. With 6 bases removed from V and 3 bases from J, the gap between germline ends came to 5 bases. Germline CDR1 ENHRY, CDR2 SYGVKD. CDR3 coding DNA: TGTGCCATCAGCACGGACTATGGCTACACCTTC. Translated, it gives CAISTDYGYTF.

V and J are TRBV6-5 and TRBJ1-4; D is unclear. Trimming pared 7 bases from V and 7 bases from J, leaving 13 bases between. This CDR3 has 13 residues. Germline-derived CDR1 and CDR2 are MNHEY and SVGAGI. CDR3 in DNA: TGTGCCAGCATCAAGCAGACAACTGAAAAACTGTTTTTT. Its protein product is CASIKQTTEKLFF.

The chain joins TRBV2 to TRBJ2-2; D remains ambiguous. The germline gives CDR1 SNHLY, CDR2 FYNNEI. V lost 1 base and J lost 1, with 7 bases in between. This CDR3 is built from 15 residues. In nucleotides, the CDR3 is TGTGCCAGCAGTGAAGTGTCGTTGAACACCGGGGAGCTGTTTTTT. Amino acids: CASSEVSLNTGELFF.

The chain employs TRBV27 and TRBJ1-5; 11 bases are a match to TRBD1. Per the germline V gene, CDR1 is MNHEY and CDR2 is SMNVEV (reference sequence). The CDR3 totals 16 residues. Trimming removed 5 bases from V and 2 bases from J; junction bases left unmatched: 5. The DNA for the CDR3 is TGTGCCAGCAGTCTCCGGACAGGGGGCGGCAATCAGCCCCAGCATTTT. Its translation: CASSLRTGGGNQPQHF.

The CDR3 DNA sequence: TGTGCCAATTACCAGACAGCCTTAAGCGGGACTGACTCCTACGAGCAGTACTTC. Translated: CANYQTALSGTDSYEQYF. The chain uses TRBV28 and TRBJ2-7, with 7 bases matching TRBD2. This CDR3 contains 18 residues. CDR1 MDHEN and CDR2 SYDVKM come from the germline V gene. V trimming: 10 bases; J trimming: 0 bases; junction bases outside the gene matches: 21.

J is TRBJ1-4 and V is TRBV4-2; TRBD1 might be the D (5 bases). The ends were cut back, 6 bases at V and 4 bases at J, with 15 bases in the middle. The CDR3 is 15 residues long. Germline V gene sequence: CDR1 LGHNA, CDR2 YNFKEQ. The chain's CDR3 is CASSPSQGSNEKLFF. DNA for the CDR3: TGTGCCAGCAGTCCATCTCAGGGAAGTAATGAAAAACTGTTTTTT.

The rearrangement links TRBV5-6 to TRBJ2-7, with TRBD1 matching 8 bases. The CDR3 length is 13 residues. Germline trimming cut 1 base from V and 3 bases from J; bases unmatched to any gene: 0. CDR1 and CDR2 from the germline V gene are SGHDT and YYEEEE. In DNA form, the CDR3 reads TGTGCCAGCAGCTTGACAGGGGGCTACGAGCAGTACTTC. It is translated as CASSLTGGYEQYF. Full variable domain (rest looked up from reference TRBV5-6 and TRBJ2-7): DAGVTQSPTHLIKTRGQQVTLRCSPKSGHDTVSWYQQALGQGPQFIFQYYEEEERQRGNFPDRFSGHQFPNYSSELNVNALLLGDSALYLCASSLTGGYEQYFGPGTRLTVT.

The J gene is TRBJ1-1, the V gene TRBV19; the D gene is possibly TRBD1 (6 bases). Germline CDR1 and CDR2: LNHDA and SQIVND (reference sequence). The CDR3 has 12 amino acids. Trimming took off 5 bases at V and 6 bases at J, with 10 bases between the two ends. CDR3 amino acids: CASSGTGSEAFF. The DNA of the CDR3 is TGTGCCAGTAGTGGTACAGGGTCTGAAGCTTTCTTT.

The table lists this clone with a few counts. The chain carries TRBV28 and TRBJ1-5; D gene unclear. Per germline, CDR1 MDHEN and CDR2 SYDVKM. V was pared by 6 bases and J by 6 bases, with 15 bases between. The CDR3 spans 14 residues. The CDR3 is CASSPAPPSQPQHF. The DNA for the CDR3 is TGTGCCAGCAGCCCCGCTCCCCCCAGTCAGCCCCAGCATTTT.

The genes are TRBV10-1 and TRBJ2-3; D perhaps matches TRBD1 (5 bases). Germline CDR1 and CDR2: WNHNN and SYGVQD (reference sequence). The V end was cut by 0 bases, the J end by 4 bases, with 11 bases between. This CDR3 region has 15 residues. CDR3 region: CASSESSGLADTQYF. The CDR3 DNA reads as TGCGCCAGCAGTGAGTCGTCAGGGTTAGCAGATACGCAGTATTTT.

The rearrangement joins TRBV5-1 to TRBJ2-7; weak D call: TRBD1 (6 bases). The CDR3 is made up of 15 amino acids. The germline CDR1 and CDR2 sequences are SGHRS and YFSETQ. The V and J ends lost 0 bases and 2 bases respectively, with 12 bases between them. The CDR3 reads CASSLGSGAAYEQYF. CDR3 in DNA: TGCGCCAGCAGCTTGGGGTCAGGGGCGGCCTACGAGCAGTACTTC. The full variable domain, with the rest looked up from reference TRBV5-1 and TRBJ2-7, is KAGVTQTPRYLIKTRGQQVTLSCSPISGHRSVSWYQQTPGQGLQFLFEYFSETQRNKGNFPGRFSGRQFSNSRSEMNVSTLELGDSALYLCASSLGSGAAYEQYFGPGTRLTVT.

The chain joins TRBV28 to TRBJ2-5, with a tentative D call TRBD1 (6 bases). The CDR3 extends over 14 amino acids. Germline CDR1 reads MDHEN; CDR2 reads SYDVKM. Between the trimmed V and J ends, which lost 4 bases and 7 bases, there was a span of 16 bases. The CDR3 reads CASSYRDNDRTQYF. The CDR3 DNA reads TGTGCCAGCAGTTACCGGGACAACGATCGGACCCAGTACTTC. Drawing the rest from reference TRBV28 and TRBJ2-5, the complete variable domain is DVKVTQSSRYLVKRTGEKVFLECVQDMDHENMFWYRQDPGLGLRLIYFSYDVKMKEKGDIPEGYSVSREKKERFSLILESASTNQTSMYLCASSYRDNDRTQYFGPGTRLLVL.

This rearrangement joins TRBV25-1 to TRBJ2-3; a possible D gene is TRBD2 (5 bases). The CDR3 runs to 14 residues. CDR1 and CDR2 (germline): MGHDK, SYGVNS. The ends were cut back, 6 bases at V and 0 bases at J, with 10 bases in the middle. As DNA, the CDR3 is TGTGCCAGCAGAGTCGAGCGGAGCACAGATACGCAGTATTTT. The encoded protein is CASRVERSTDTQYF.